This T cell receptor beta chain appears in the sequencing data of a study of T cells in women clearing cervical HPV infection. The study, taken as a whole, reports: T-cell numbers per sample were unknown and may explain richness differences.

To note about this clone: Its antigen is unknown. The read ends 3 residues shy of where the CDR3 ends; the end is completed using the germline J gene.

CDR1 is MNHNS and CDR2 is SASEGT in the germline V gene. Trimming stripped 2 bases from V and 6 bases from J, with 17 bases between. The CDR3 is made up of 16 amino acids. TCRdb's table, derived via immunoSEQ multiplex PCR, lists solely in-frame clones and lacks some. The table lists fewer than 40,000 clones, with approximately 7.2% in the top ten. This clonotype originated in a woman aged 18-69 years with a cervical HPV16 infection that either progressed to CIN3+ or cleared (not recorded which). Sequencing was performed on blood buffy coat. The chain has TRBV6-1 and TRBJ1-5, with a tentative D call TRBD1 (6 bases). The DNA read from the CDR3 is TGTGCCAGCAGTGAATGGAGAGGGGGATCGCCTCAGCCC. Encoded protein: CASSEWRGGSPQP. The entire CDR3 reads CASSEWRGGSPQPQHF.